These 6 T cell receptor beta chains came from one sample sequenced in a study of T cell responses to AZD1222 COVID-19 vaccine. Libraries were prepared by immunoSEQ multiplex PCR; TCRdb keeps only in-frame clonotypes and omits some of them. In the table there are over 45,000 clones, about 91% of which are singletons. The sequencing here drew on peripheral blood, taken 28 days after the second AZD1222 dose. The receptors derive from an adult who received the AZD1222 COVID-19 vaccine.

CDR3 sequence (DNA): TGTGCCAGCAGTGACTATAGCGGGGGGGCAGGAGAGACCCAGTACTTC. It is translated as CASSDYSGGAGETQYF. The chain is built from TRBV6-1 and TRBJ2-5; TRBD2 agrees at 11 bases. This CDR3 is 16 amino acids long. Germline lookup yields CDR1 MNHNS and CDR2 SASEGT. Trimming at V came to 3 bases and at J to 4 bases, leaving 7 bases not matched to a gene.

In regard to this clone: Relative to the germline gene, one junction end is altered; a read error may explain this. V usage is TRBV27 and J usage is TRBJ2-1; D uncertain. The germline gives CDR1 MNHEY, CDR2 SMNVEV (reference sequence). This CDR3 is built from 16 residues. The CDR3 bases are TGTGCCAGCACTTTATCTGGCTCATCCTTCTACAATGAGCAGTTCTTC. Translated: CASTLSGSSFYNEQFF.

The chain uses TRBV7-6 and TRBJ2-1; 12 nucleotides match TRBD2. Germline loops: CDR1 SGHVS, CDR2 FNYEAQ. The length of the CDR3 is 17 residues. With 0 bases clipped from V and 6 bases from J, the junction kept 6 bases outside the gene matches. CDR3 amino acids: CASSLAASGGAPNEQFF. The CDR3 DNA is TGTGCCAGCAGCTTAGCGGCTAGCGGGGGGGCCCCCAATGAGCAGTTCTTC.

The CDR3 DNA reads TGTGCCATCAGTGATCCAGGAGGTGGAATAGCGGGGGGACCCTACGAGCAGTACTTC. Its protein is CAISDPGGGIAGGPYEQYF. V and J are TRBV10-3 and TRBJ2-7, with 10 bases fitting TRBD2. The CDR3 extends over 19 amino acids. Germline values: CDR1 ENHRY, CDR2 SYGVKD. Trimming took 3 bases from V and 2 from J; bases not matched to a gene: 16.

This clone was seen just once. This chain uses TRBV5-1 with TRBJ1-1, with TRBD1 as a possible D gene (5 bases). The CDR3 loop spans 14 amino acids. Deletions cut 3 bases from V and 0 bases from J, with 9 bases between. Germline V gene sequence: CDR1 SGHRS, CDR2 YFSETQ. CDR3 amino acids: CASSSGQLNTEAFF. The CDR3 DNA reads as TGCGCCAGCAGCTCCGGACAACTGAACACTGAAGCTTTCTTT.

This rearrangement joins TRBV2 to TRBJ1-3; D call uncertain. The V gene lost 4 bases and the J gene lost 0 bases, with 19 bases spanning the gap. The CDR3 consists of 18 residues. The germline V gene has CDR1 SNHLY and CDR2 FYNNEI. Here the CDR3 reads CASSGVSTDRTSGNTIYF. In DNA form, the CDR3 reads TGTGCCAGCAGTGGCGTCTCAACGGACCGGACCTCTGGAAACACCATATATTTT.